The clone carrying this T cell receptor beta chain came up many times. Its matching antigen is unknown. For TCRbeta, the library was prepared with unique molecular identifiers. TCRdb analysed the PCR reads with MiXCR anew, one entry per CDR3 protein. The repertoire includes around 270,000 distinct CDR3 sequences, roughly a tenth of them detected once, and around 7.6% sits in the top ten. This sample stems from a study of T-cell reconstitution after alpha-beta-depleted transplantation in children. Unmatched junction bases numbered 11, after V lost 2 bases and J lost 5 bases. Germline assignment: CDR1 MDHEN and CDR2 SYDVKM. There are 17 residues in the CDR3. Study outcomes and limitations: Some patients' high day-60 TCRbeta diversity was attributed to recipient cells surviving conditioning. Reportedly, only several hundred clones from non-depleted graft cells drove alpha-beta T-cell counts at about two months. Newly made T cells mostly supplied T-cell counts and diversity one year after transplant.

The chain carries TRBV28 and TRBJ2-1, with 8 bases identical to TRBD1. The material sequenced was PBMCs, taken before TCRalphabeta/CD19-depleted stem cell transplant. The sequence was collected from a boy under three years old with acute myeloid leukemia, due to receive a stem cell transplant. The CDR3 sequence is CASSLLPGGGYNNEQFF. In nucleotides, the CDR3 is TGTGCCAGCAGTTTACTTCCAGGGGGCGGCTATAACAATGAGCAGTTCTTC.